This T cell receptor beta chain was sequenced for a study of radiation and T cells in renal cell carcinoma (dated by TCRdb to the early 2020s). The study in broad terms: A total of fewer than 55 samples underwent TCR beta sequencing, made up of approximately 26 tumors and approximately 27 peripheral blood samples. The last blood draw happened 4 weeks after radiation, timed to coincide with nephrectomy. Across all 55 or so samples, around 4,000,000 unique CDR3 nucleotide sequences encoding about 2.4 million unique CDR3 amino acid sequences were identified. General conclusions and limits of the study: Top tumor clonotypes rose in blood from baseline to 2 weeks post-radiation, then contracted by 4 weeks, suggesting transient expansion of tumor-resident clones. Effects of radiation dose or scheduling on the TCR repertoire could not be addressed with the single-armed trial design. Because no pretreatment tumor biopsies were available, whether clonotypes were present in the tumor at baseline could not be determined. Tracking of blood repertoire dynamics stopped at approximately four weeks after treatment, with no follow-up past that point.

The time point label here, explained by the study, means: blood 4 weeks post-SBRT, at nephrectomy. The sample's treatment or condition label is to be understood as: 15 Gy SBRT to primary tumor, nephrectomy 4 weeks later. Samples were obtained from a clinical trial, in which 15 Gy stereotactic body radiation therapy was delivered to primary renal cell carcinomas and nephrectomy was performed 4 weeks later. To follow tumor-enriched clonotypes, peripheral blood was collected serially from radiation-treated patients at baseline and again at 2 weeks and 4 weeks after SBRT. All patients had renal cell carcinoma with clear cell pathology. The QIAamp DNA Blood Mini Kit (Qiagen) was used to prepare genomic DNA for TCR sequencing. The analyses included only samples that passed all quality control checks. TCR beta libraries were generated from genomic DNA with the immunoSEQ kit, following the manufacturer's recommendations. Library preparation used a first multiplex PCR with proprietary primers, then a second PCR adding unique barcodes, with bead cleanups after each round. Each sample batch included a kit-provided positive control reaction and a negative control reaction. The final libraries underwent checking on an Agilent 4200 TapeStation D1000 ScreenTape, volumetric pooling, and quantification by qPCR. Sequencing was performed on an Illumina NextSeq500 with a MidOutput 150-cycle cartridge, and 156 Read1 and 15 Index1 cycles were run with kit custom primers. The pooled library was loaded at roughly 0.93 pM, with an approximately 21% PhiX control spiked in. The study's processing was this. Vendor-processed data were analyzed in R, and a clonotype was defined as all T cells sharing the same CDR3 nucleotide sequence. For clone abundance analyses, frequencies were normalized to the 10,000 most abundant clones in each sample. Public T cell clones, averaging fewer than five per sample, were removed before analysis. Tumor-enriched and baseline blood-enriched clonotypes were defined by at least a 32-fold difference in abundance between compartments. A beta-binomial differential abundance model was applied to find clonotypes that expanded or contracted between blood time points. Tumor-blood repertoire similarity was measured with the Baroni-Urbani and Buser coefficient, and groups were compared using two-tailed Wilcoxon tests in R. TCRdb obtained this table from immuneACCESS and retained in-frame rearrangements with V and J assigned. These tables miss some clones; where compared with another copy, unresolved V genes account for less than half of the shortfall, and the remainder is unexplained. V and J calls plus clone size are reproduced from that table; the DNA served to infer D and trimming. In this sample the table shows 80,000 or so clones, about nine tenths of which occur a single time. The top ten constitute roughly 5.4% of the sample.

The CDR1 and CDR2 encoded by the germline V gene are SGHRS and YFSETQ. V and J are truncated by 0 bases and 5 bases respectively, leaving an intervening sequence of 18 bases. Including cysteine and phenylalanine, the CDR3 has 18 amino acids. CDR3 DNA only is kept here, 54 bases in frame from base 1. Remarks on this clone: The target of this receptor is not known. No much larger clonotype is one base removed from it; base qualities were not supplied.

The chain is assembled from TRBV5-1 and TRBJ1-6; the D gene cannot be resolved reliably. The TCR originated in a woman between 70 and 85 years old with renal cell carcinoma. The material sequenced was blood, taken from a patient whose treatment included radiotherapy and nephrectomy. The nucleotide sequence reads TGCGCCAGCAGCTTGGACGAGTCGGCCAGCTTCAATAATTCACCCCTCCACTTT. Translated, it reads CASSLDESASFNNSPLHF.